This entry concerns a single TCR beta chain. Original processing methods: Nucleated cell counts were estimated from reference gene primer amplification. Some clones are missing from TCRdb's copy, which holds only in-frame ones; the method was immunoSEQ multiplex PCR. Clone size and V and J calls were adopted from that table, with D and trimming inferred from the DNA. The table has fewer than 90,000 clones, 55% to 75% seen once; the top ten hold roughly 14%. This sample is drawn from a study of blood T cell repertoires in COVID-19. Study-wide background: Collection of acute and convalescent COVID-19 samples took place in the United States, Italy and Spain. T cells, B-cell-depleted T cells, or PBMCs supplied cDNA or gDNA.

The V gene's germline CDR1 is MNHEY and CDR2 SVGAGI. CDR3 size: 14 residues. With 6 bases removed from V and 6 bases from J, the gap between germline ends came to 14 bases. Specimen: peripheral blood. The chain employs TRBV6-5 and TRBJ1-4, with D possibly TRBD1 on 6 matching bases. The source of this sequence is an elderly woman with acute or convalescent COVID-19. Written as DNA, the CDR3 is TGTGCCAGCAGCGTCACAGGGTTCTATGAAAAACTGTTTTTT. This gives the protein CASSVTGFYEKLFF.